This T cell receptor (beta chain) was identified during a study of beta chain features in type 1 diabetes. Germline V lookup: CDR1 MDHEN, CDR2 SYDVKM. Trimming cost V 3 bases and J 1 base, with 10 bases left between them. There are 14 residues in the CDR3. Expressed TCRB transcripts were sequenced, since all the RNA that had been isolated was reverse transcribed. Clones were sequenced by immunoSEQ multiplex PCR, and TCRdb holds only the in-frame ones, with some missing. The sample contains about 470,000 clones, over 25% of which appear only once. This rearrangement joins TRBV28 to TRBJ2-7; D is unclear. The receptor was derived from a man aged 18 to 35 in good health. Sequencing was performed on naive CD4+ T cells from blood. CDR3 sequence (DNA): TGTGCCAGCAGTTTTGATCCGGCTTCCTACGAGCAGTACTTC. It codes for CASSFDPASYEQYF.